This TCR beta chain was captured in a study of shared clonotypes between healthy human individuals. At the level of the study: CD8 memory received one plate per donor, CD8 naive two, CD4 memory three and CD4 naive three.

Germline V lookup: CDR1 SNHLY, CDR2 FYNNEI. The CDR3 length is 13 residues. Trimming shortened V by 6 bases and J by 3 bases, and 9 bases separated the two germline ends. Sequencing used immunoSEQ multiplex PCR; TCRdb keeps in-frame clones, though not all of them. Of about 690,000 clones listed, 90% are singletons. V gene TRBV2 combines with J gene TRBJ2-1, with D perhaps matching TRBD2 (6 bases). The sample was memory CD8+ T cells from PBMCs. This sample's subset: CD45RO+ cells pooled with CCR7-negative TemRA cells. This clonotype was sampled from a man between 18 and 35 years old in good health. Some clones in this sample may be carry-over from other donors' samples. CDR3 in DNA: TGTGCCAGCAGCGGGAGTTTCTACAATGAGCAGTTCTTC. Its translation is CASSGSFYNEQFF.